The 4 T cell receptor beta chains in this list originate from one sample, sequenced in a study of early stage breast cancer tumors. This table comes from immunoSEQ multiplex PCR, and its TCRdb copy is limited to in-frame clones, with some not included. Among a few thousand clones listed, around two thirds were seen once. Sequencing was performed on normal breast tissue next to the tumor. These receptors were collected from a person aged 50-59 years with breast cancer.

This clone was counted between two and nine times. J is TRBJ1-2 and V is TRBV7-3; D ambiguous. Deletions cut 3 bases from V and 10 bases from J, with 9 bases between. The CDR3 is 11 residues long. The V gene's germline CDR1 is SGHTA and CDR2 FQGTGA. CDR3 nucleotide sequence: TGTGCCAGCAGCTTTTATGGGGACTACACCTTC. Translated: CASSFYGDYTF.

The chain has TRBV9 and TRBJ2-5; D possibly corresponds to TRBD1 (6 bases). The CDR3 contains 14 residues. The ends were cut back, 0 bases at V and 3 bases at J, with 9 bases in the middle. The germline V gene has CDR1 SGDLS and CDR2 YYNGEE. DNA for the CDR3: TGTGCCAGCAGCGTAGACTACAGGGAAGAGACCCAGTACTTC. Protein sequence: CASSVDYREETQYF.

The J gene is TRBJ2-3, the V gene TRBV11-3; TRBD2 aligns across 9 bases. Germline V gene sequence: CDR1 SGHNT, CDR2 YENEEA. The CDR3 spans 16 residues. With V trimmed by 1 base and J by 2 bases, 4 bases remained unmatched. DNA for the CDR3: TGTGCCAGCAGCTTAGGGGCTAGCGGGATCACAGATACGCAGTATTTT. Translated: CASSLGASGITDTQYF.

Points on this clone: This sample also contains other DNA sequences that code for the same CDR3. The V gene is TRBV14, the J gene TRBJ2-1; D is undetermined. Per the germline V gene, CDR1 is SGHDN and CDR2 is FVKESK. Trimming removed 4 bases from V and 0 bases from J, with 10 bases in between. This CDR3 has 15 residues. CDR3 nucleotides: TGTGCCAGCAGCCTGAGACGGAGCTCCTACAATGAGCAGTTCTTC. This translates into CASSLRRSSYNEQFF.